This is a list of T cell receptor beta chains from one sample in a study of vaccination and CD4 T cells after COVID-19. Their cognate antigens are unknown. TCRdb re-called the PCR reads with MiXCR, one entry per CDR3 protein. The sample has roughly 8,400 distinct CDR3 sequences, under 35% seen once. Sequencing input: CD4+ T cells from blood, cultured in vitro. The receptor source for this set is a human donor in good health. The CDR3 runs from the conserved cysteine through the conserved F or W. The order of the fields is J gene, D gene, V gene, CDR3 length, CDR3 protein. D genes are given only for firm matches.

J gene: TRBJ2-5
D gene: NA
V gene: TRBV2
CDR3 length: 13
CDR3 protein: CASNREAQETQYF

J gene: TRBJ1-5
D gene: NA
V gene: TRBV10-3
CDR3 length: 12
CDR3 protein: CAISGGDQPQHF

J gene: TRBJ2-7
D gene: NA
V gene: TRBV11-2
CDR3 length: 14
CDR3 protein: CASSLVGRRYEQYF

J gene: TRBJ2-7
D gene: NA
V gene: TRBV2
CDR3 length: 13
CDR3 protein: CASTMRGVGEQYF

J gene: TRBJ1-3
D gene: NA
V gene: TRBV10-3
CDR3 length: 13
CDR3 protein: CAIRPPSGNTIYF

J gene: TRBJ2-7
D gene: TRBD2
V gene: TRBV18
CDR3 length: 15
CDR3 protein: CASSPGRAREREQYF

J gene: TRBJ2-7
D gene: TRBD2
V gene: TRBV20-1
CDR3 length: 13
CDR3 protein: CSARGGADYEQYF

J gene: TRBJ2-2
D gene: TRBD1
V gene: TRBV27
CDR3 length: 17
CDR3 protein: CASSANPGQGNTGELFF

J gene: TRBJ1-2
D gene: NA
V gene: TRBV6-1
CDR3 length: 14
CDR3 protein: CASSQYTGNYGYTF

J gene: TRBJ1-2
D gene: NA
V gene: TRBV20-1
CDR3 length: 14
CDR3 protein: CSARKKQVSGGYTF

J gene: TRBJ1-1
D gene: NA
V gene: TRBV29-1
CDR3 length: 13
CDR3 protein: CSVPGQPRGEAFF

J gene: TRBJ1-5
D gene: TRBD1
V gene: TRBV20-1
CDR3 length: 15
CDR3 protein: CSATSGTGENQPQHF

J gene: TRBJ2-7
D gene: TRBD1
V gene: TRBV6-4
CDR3 length: 15
CDR3 protein: CASRRDSSLSYEQYF

J gene: TRBJ2-5
D gene: NA
V gene: TRBV6-2/TRBV6-3
CDR3 length: 11
CDR3 protein: CASSHGETQYF

J gene: TRBJ2-7
D gene: NA
V gene: TRBV14
CDR3 length: 14
CDR3 protein: CASSRGAIRYEQYF

J gene: TRBJ2-7
D gene: NA
V gene: TRBV6-5
CDR3 length: 16
CDR3 protein: CASSYDRATIYYEQYF

J gene: TRBJ1-2
D gene: NA
V gene: TRBV19
CDR3 length: 14
CDR3 protein: CASSLRDSNYGYTF

J gene: TRBJ1-3
D gene: NA
V gene: TRBV29-1
CDR3 length: 14
CDR3 protein: CSVGLGQAGNTIYF

J gene: TRBJ1-1
D gene: TRBD1
V gene: TRBV6-2/TRBV6-3
CDR3 length: 14
CDR3 protein: CASRAQGMNTEAFF

J gene: TRBJ2-7
D gene: NA
V gene: TRBV20-1
CDR3 length: 15
CDR3 protein: CSASPTILRTYEQYF

J gene: TRBJ2-7
D gene: TRBD1
V gene: TRBV7-9
CDR3 length: 15
CDR3 protein: CASSKGDRGHGEQYF

J gene: TRBJ1-1
D gene: NA
V gene: TRBV7-9
CDR3 length: 15
CDR3 protein: CASSLAHALNTEAFF

J gene: TRBJ1-2
D gene: NA
V gene: TRBV20-1
CDR3 length: 14
CDR3 protein: CSARVPLGHQGYTF

J gene: TRBJ2-3
D gene: TRBD2
V gene: TRBV7-2
CDR3 length: 15
CDR3 protein: CASSPGLAAPDTQYF

J gene: TRBJ1-2
D gene: TRBD1
V gene: TRBV20-1
CDR3 length: 8
CDR3 protein: CSARADRF

J gene: TRBJ1-1
D gene: NA
V gene: TRBV7-9
CDR3 length: 12
CDR3 protein: CASSRENRKAFF

J gene: TRBJ2-5
D gene: TRBD1
V gene: TRBV6-1
CDR3 length: 12
CDR3 protein: CAITGGQETQYF